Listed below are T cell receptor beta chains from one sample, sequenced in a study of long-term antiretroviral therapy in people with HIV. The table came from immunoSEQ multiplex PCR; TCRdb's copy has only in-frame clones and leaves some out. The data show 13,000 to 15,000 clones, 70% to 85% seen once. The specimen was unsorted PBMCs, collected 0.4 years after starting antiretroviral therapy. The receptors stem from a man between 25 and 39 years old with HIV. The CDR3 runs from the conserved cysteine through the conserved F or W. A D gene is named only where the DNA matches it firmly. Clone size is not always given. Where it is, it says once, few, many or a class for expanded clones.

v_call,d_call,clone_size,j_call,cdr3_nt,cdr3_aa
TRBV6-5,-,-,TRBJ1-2,TGTGCCAGCAGCTCTGTGGGGGGGTCCTATGGCTACACCTTC,CASSSVGGSYGYTF
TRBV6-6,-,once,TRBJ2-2,TGTGCCAGCAGTCCAACAGGCGCCACCGGGGAGCTGTTTTTT,CASSPTGATGELFF
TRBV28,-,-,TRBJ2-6,TGTGCCAGCAGCAGGGGGGGTGGGGCCAACGTCCTGACTTTC,CASSRGGGANVLTF
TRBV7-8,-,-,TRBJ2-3,TGTGCCAGCAGCTTAATCTCGAGTGCAGATACGCAGTATTTT,CASSLISSADTQYF
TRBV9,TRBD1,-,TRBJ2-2,TGTGCCAGCAGCGTTTGGGACAGGGAAACCGGGGAGCTGTTTTTT,CASSVWDRETGELFF
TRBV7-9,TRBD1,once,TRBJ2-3,TGTGCCAGCAGCACTGTTATCCCTGACAGGGGGAGCACAGATACGCAGTATTTT,CASSTVIPDRGSTDTQYF
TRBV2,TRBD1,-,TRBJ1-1,TGTGCCAGCAGGAGACAGGGGGCTGGAACTGAAGCTTTCTTT,CASRRQGAGTEAFF
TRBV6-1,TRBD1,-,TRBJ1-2,TGTGCCAGCAGTGCCACAGGGGGCCATGGCTACACCTTC,CASSATGGHGYTF
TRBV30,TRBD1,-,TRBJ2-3,TGTGCCTGGACCCTAACAGGGGTTAAGTCAGATACGCAGTATTTT,CAWTLTGVKSDTQYF
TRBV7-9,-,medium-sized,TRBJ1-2,TGTGCCAGCAGCGCGGGGCTACGGGCTTCTAACTATGGCTACACCTTC,CASSAGLRASNYGYTF
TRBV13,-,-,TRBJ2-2,TGTGCCAGCAGCTTAGGGAGAAGCACCGGGGAGCTGTTTTTT,CASSLGRSTGELFF
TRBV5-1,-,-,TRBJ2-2,TGCGCCAGCAGCTTGAACGCCGGGGAGCTGTTTTTT,CASSLNAGELFF
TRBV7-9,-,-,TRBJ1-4,TGTGCCAGCAGCCCCCCTGACAGGAGGGAAAAACTGTTTTTT,CASSPPDRREKLFF
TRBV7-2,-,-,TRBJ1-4,TGTGCCAGCAGCCTCGGACGCCGCACTAATGAAAAACTGTTTTTT,CASSLGRRTNEKLFF